This TCR beta chain was documented in a study of T cell responses to AZD1222 COVID-19 vaccine. Study outcomes and limitations: Clonal diversity was possibly underestimated, and white British individuals and females predominated among donors. Spike regions recognized by vaccine-associated CD4 TCRs spanned the protein, led by 160-218 and 743-854.

Second doses at about 4 or about 12 weeks were pooled. Generated by immunoSEQ multiplex PCR, the TCRdb table keeps only in-frame clones and is missing some. The table shows approximately 150,000 clones, with 94% occurring only once. As concerns this clone: What it binds is not known.

This clonotype originated in an adult who received the AZD1222 COVID-19 vaccine. Specimen: peripheral blood, collected 28 days after the second AZD1222 dose.

Written as DNA, the CDR3 is TGTGCCAGCAGTGCCGGGACAGGGGGCTCTTATAGCAATCAGCCCCAGCATTTT. It codes for CASSAGTGGSYSNQPQHF. The chain has TRBV27 and TRBJ1-5, with 12 bases that match TRBD1. This CDR3 spans 18 amino acids. Germline V gives CDR1 MNHEY, CDR2 SMNVEV (reference sequence). Trimming cost V 5 bases and J 0 bases; bases outside gene matches: 8.